This TCR beta chain was obtained from a study of T cell repertoires in cytomegalovirus infection. About the study: It can be stated that public TCR beta signatures indicated CMV infection as well as a matching HLA type.

J gave up 1 base and V 10 bases, and 4 bases lay outside the gene matches. Germline V gene lookup returns CDR1 WNHNN and CDR2 SYGVQD (reference sequence). The CDR3 spans 13 residues. Overall study findings and caveats: The cumulative frequency of public TCR beta families identified carriers of CMV plus the relevant HLA. Clonotype analysis showed dominance of the ex vivo response by HLA-C-restricted CMV-specific TCR beta clonotypes.

Of note for this clonotype: Its cognate antigen is unknown.

TCRdb analysed the reads with MiXCR anew, one entry per CDR3 protein. The sample includes more than 400,000 distinct CDR3 sequences, around 27% of them seen just once. Source material: PBMCs. The chain links TRBV10-1 to TRBJ1-1; 9 bases fit TRBD1. This sequence originates from a human donor in good health (CMV status not recorded). Some clones in this sample may be carry-over from other donors' samples. The CDR3 DNA sequence: TGCGCCAACCTACAGGGGGCGAACACTGAAGCTTTCTTT. This sequence encodes CANLQGANTEAFF.